Below, one T cell receptor (beta chain) is given with its context. Its antigen is unknown. Sequencing of TCR beta was undertaken in CD8+ and CD4+ T cells derived from blood. The multiple sclerosis controls were treatment-naive patients, and their relapsing-remitting disease was stable or active. This sample is part of a study of CD8 T cells in Susac syndrome. Findings and caveats of the study: The study recognized that its TCR sequencing and HLA analysis covered a relatively small number of individuals.

RNA in amounts of roughly 0.45 to 1 ug was reverse transcribed with random hexamers. Amplification of TCR beta CDR3 was carried out by immunoSEQ multiplex PCR, which covered 54 Vbeta and 13 Jbeta segments. MiXCR, applied by TCRdb to the immunoSEQ multiplex PCR reads, yields one record per CDR3 protein. The data hold 250,000 to 300,000 distinct CDR3 sequences, with 65% to 90% observed a single time. This CDR3 spans 13 amino acids. V was cut by 4 bases and J by 2 bases, with 11 bases left in between. Germline V gene sequence: CDR1 SQVTM, CDR2 ANQGSEA. V is TRBV29-1 and J is TRBJ1-2; no definite D call. Sequencing input: CD8+ T cells from PBMCs. The TCR was taken from a human donor with multiple sclerosis. The CDR3 DNA sequence: TGCAGCGTTGCAGATGACTACAACTATGGCTACACCTTC. Translated: CSVADDYNYGYTF.